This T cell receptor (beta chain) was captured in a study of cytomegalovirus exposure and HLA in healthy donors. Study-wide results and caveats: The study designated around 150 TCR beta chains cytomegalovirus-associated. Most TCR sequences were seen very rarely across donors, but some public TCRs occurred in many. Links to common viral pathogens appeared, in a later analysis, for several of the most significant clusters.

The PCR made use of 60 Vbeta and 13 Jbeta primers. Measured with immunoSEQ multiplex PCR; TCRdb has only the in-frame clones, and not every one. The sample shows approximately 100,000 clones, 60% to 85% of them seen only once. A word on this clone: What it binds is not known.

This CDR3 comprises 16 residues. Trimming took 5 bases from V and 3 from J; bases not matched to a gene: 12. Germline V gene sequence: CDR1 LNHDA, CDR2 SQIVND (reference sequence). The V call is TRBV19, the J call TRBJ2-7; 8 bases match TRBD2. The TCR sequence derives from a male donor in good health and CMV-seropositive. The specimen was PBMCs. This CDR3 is CASSPDPHAGGYEQYF. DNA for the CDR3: TGTGCCAGTAGTCCGGATCCCCACGCGGGGGGCTACGAGCAGTACTTC. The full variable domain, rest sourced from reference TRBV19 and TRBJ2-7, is DGGITQSPKYLFRKEGQNVTLSCEQNLNHDAMYWYRQDPGQGLRLIYYSQIVNDFQKGDIAEGYSVSREKKESFPLTVTSAQKNPTAFYLCASSPDPHAGGYEQYFGPGTRLTVT.